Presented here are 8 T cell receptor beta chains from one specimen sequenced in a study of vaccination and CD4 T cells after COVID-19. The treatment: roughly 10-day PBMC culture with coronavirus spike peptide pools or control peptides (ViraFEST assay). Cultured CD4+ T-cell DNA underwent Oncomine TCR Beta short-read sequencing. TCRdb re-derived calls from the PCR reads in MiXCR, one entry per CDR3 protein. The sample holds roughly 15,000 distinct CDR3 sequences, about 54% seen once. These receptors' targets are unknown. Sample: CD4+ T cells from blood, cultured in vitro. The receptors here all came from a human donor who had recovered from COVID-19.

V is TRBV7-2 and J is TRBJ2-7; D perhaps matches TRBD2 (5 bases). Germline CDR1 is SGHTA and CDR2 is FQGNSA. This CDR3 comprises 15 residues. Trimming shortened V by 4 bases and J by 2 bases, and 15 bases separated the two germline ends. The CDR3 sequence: CASSSPPVGAYEQYF. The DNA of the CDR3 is TGTGCCAGCAGCTCCCCCCCGGTCGGGGCCTACGAGCAGTACTTC.

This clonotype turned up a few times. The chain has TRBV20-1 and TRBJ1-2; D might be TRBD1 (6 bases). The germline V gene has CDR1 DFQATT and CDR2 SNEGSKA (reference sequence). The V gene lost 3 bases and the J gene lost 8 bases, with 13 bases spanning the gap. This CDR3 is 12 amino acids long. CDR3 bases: TGCAGTGCTAGTTTGGGGGGCGCCGGCTACACCTTC. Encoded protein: CSASLGGAGYTF.

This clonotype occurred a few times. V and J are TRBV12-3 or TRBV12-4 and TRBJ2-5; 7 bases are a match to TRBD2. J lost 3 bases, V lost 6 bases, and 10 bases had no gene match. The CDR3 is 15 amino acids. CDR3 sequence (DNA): TGTGCCAGCAGGCGAGGCGGGGCGGGGGAAGAGACCCAGTACTTC. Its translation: CASRRGGAGEETQYF.

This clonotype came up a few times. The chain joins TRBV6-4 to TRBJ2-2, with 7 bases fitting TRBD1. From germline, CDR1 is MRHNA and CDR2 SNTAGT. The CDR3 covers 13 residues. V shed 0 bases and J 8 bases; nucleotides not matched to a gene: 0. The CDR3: CASSDSDRGELFF. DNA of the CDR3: TGTGCCAGCAGTGACTCGGACAGGGGGGAGCTGTTTTTT.

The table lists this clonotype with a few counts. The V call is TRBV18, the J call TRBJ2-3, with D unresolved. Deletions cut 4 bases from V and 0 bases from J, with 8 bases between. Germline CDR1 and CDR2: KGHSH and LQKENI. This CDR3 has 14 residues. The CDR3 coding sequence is TGTGCCAGCTCACGTTCCGGGAGCACAGATACGCAGTATTTT. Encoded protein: CASSRSGSTDTQYF.

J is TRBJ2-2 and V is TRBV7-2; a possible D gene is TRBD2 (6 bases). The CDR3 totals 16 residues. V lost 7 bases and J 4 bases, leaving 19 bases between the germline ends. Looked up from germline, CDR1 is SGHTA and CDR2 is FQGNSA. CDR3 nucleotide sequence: TGTGCCAGCACCATCCGGGGGACGGTTGGCACCGGGGAGCTGTTTTTT. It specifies CASTIRGTVGTGELFF.

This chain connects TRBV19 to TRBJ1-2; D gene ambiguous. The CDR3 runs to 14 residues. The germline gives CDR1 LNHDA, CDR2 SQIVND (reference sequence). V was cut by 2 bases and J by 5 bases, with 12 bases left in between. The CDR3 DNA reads TGTGCCAGTAGTATAAGAAGGAGCCCTTATGGCTACACCTTC. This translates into CASSIRRSPYGYTF. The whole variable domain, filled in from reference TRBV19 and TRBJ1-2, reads DGGITQSPKYLFRKEGQNVTLSCEQNLNHDAMYWYRQDPGQGLRLIYYSQIVNDFQKGDIAEGYSVSREKKESFPLTVTSAQKNPTAFYLCASSIRRSPYGYTFGSGTRLTVV.

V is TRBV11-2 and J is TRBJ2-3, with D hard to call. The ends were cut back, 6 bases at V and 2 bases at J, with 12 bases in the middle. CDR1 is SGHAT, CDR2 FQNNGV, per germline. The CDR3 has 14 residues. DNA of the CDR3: TGTGCCAGCAGTGGTTGGAGACCCACAGATACGCAGTATTTT. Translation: CASSGWRPTDTQYF.